Ten or more counts support the clone carrying this TCR beta chain. Its specificity is not known. This sample was taken from a study of identical twins. General observations from the study: Researchers reported excess low generation probability among twin-shared out-of-frame alpha sequences.

MiXCR was run by TCRdb on the 5' RACE reads, yielding one entry per CDR3 protein. The table records around 1.7 million distinct CDR3 sequences, under 35% of them present only once. Germline V gene lookup returns CDR1 LGHDT and CDR2 YNNKEL (reference sequence). This CDR3 has 14 amino acids. V lost 4 bases, J lost 0 bases, and 9 bases lay in between. The receptor was derived from a newborn girl in good health. V gene TRBV3-1 combines with J gene TRBJ1-2, with a possible D match to TRBD1 (5 bases). The sample consisted of cord blood. The chain's CDR3 is CASSPGTSNYGYTF. In DNA form, the CDR3 reads TGTGCCAGCAGCCCCGGGACCTCTAACTATGGCTACACCTTC.